One sample yielded the 27 T cell receptor beta chains listed below, sequenced in a study of blood T cell repertoires in COVID-19. TCRdb's table, derived via immunoSEQ multiplex PCR, lists solely in-frame clones and lacks some. The table shows around 75,000 clones, with approximately 90% occurring only once. Sequencing input: peripheral blood. Every receptor here comes from a human donor in a cohort sampled during active COVID-19.

The DNA of the CDR3 is TGTGCCAGCAGCGTAGGTCTGGCAGGGGGCGGGGAGACCCAGTACTTC. Translating gives CASSVGLAGGGETQYF. This chain uses TRBV9 with TRBJ2-5; 8 nucleotides line up with TRBD1. The germline V gene encodes CDR1 SGDLS and CDR2 YYNGEE. The CDR3 has 16 amino acids. V dropped 0 bases and J dropped 5; count of bases not matched to a gene: 9.

This clone showed up just once. The genes are TRBV7-6 and TRBJ2-2; TRBD2 might be the D (6 bases). The CDR3 runs to 16 residues. Germline CDR1 SGHVS, CDR2 FNYEAQ. V lost 5 bases and J lost 7, with 20 bases in between. Here the CDR3 reads CASSPGVGSSIGELFF. CDR3 sequence (DNA): TGTGCCAGCAGCCCCGGGGTCGGGAGTAGTATCGGGGAGCTGTTTTTT.

In DNA form, the CDR3 reads TGCGCCAGCAGCCGTTCCGGGACAGGGGGGAACATTCAGTACTTC. Protein product: CASSRSGTGGNIQYF. The chain combines TRBV4-3 with TRBJ2-4, with 11 bases fitting TRBD1. The CDR3 has 15 residues. The V gene end was trimmed by 4 bases and the J gene end by 7 bases; junction bases not matched to a gene: 6. Germline CDR1 reads LGHNA; CDR2 reads YSLEER.

The chain has TRBV5-1 and TRBJ1-2; D is undetermined. Trimming shortened V by 0 bases and J by 2 bases, and 11 bases separated the two germline ends. The CDR3 covers 15 residues. Germline V gives CDR1 SGHRS, CDR2 YFSETQ. The CDR3 loop is CASSLGTAQNYGYTF. CDR3 DNA: TGCGCCAGCAGCTTGGGTACAGCCCAAAACTATGGCTACACCTTC.

V gene TRBV30 combines with J gene TRBJ1-1, with a weak D call TRBD1 (5 bases). Germline CDR1 GTSNPN, CDR2 SVGIG (reference sequence). This CDR3 contains 14 residues. V shed 4 bases and J shed 0 bases, with 12 bases lying between them. The CDR3 spells CAWTRQSLNTEAFF. In nucleotides, the CDR3 is TGTGCCTGGACCCGACAGAGTCTGAACACTGAAGCTTTCTTT.

The V and J genes are TRBV19 and TRBJ2-7; D not certain. Trimming cost V 1 base and J 9 bases, with 7 bases left between them. This CDR3 contains 11 residues. Germline CDR1 LNHDA, CDR2 SQIVND (reference sequence). CDR3 DNA: TGTGCCAGTAGTATAGGCAGAAGGCAGTACTTC. The encoded protein is CASSIGRRQYF.

The chain couples TRBV9 to TRBJ2-3; 8 nucleotides agree with TRBD1. Germline CDR1 reads SGDLS; CDR2 reads YYNGEE. Unmatched junction bases numbered 5, after V lost 3 bases and J lost 2 bases. CDR3 size: 15 residues. The CDR3 bases are TGTGCCAGCAGCGCCGGGACAGGCATCACAGATACGCAGTATTTT. It specifies CASSAGTGITDTQYF.

V gene TRBV25-1 combines with J gene TRBJ1-4; 7 bases agree with TRBD1. The CDR3 runs to 13 residues. J lost 4 bases, V lost 6 bases, and 2 bases had no gene match. CDR1 is MGHDK, CDR2 SYGVNS, per germline. For the CDR3, the DNA is TGTGCCAGCAGGGACAGGAATAATGAAAAACTGTTTTTT. This sequence encodes CASRDRNNEKLFF.

The V gene is TRBV15, the J gene TRBJ2-3; the match to TRBD2 covers 11 bases. This CDR3 region has 17 residues. V dropped 2 bases and J dropped 4; count of bases not matched to a gene: 8. The germline V gene encodes CDR1 LNHNV and CDR2 YYDKDF (reference sequence). The CDR3 bases are TGTGCCACCAGCAGACCGCCCCTAGCGGGAGGCGCAGATACGCAGTATTTT. This sequence encodes CATSRPPLAGGADTQYF.

V and J are TRBV4-1 and TRBJ2-1; 7 nucleotides line up with TRBD2. V lost 0 bases to trimming and J lost 0 bases; unmatched junction nucleotides: 5. This CDR3 spans 17 amino acids. Germline CDR1 MGHRA, CDR2 YSYEKL. This CDR3 reads CASSQDPSGYSYNEQFF. DNA for the CDR3: TGCGCCAGCAGCCAAGATCCTAGCGGCTACTCCTACAATGAGCAGTTCTTC.

This chain connects TRBV7-2 to TRBJ2-7; 9 nucleotides agree with TRBD1. CDR1 and CDR2 (germline): SGHTA, FQGNSA. V was clipped by 5 bases and J by 2 bases; unmatched bases: 7. The CDR3 consists of 15 residues. The CDR3 DNA sequence: TGTGCCAGCAGCCGCGGACGACAGGGGGCCTACGAGCAGTACTTC. Its protein product is CASSRGRQGAYEQYF.

This chain uses TRBV4-3 with TRBJ1-3; the match to TRBD1 covers 8 bases. Germline CDR1 and CDR2: LGHNA and YSLEER. Germline trimming cut 0 bases from V and 0 bases from J; bases unmatched to any gene: 16. The CDR3 runs 21 residues. CDR3 in DNA: TGCGCCAGCAGCCAAGATTTGAGAACCGGGACAGGTTCTTACTCTGGAAACACCATATATTTT. This codes for CASSQDLRTGTGSYSGNTIYF.

This rearrangement joins TRBV7-2 to TRBJ2-3, with D possibly being TRBD2 (5 bases). The CDR3 sequence is 14 residues long. CDR1 is SGHTA and CDR2 is FQGNSA in the germline V gene. Between the trimmed V and J ends, which lost 4 bases and 2 bases, there was a span of 10 bases. The CDR3 sequence is CASSSDLNTDTQYF. CDR3 sequence (DNA): TGTGCCAGCAGCTCGGACTTGAACACAGATACGCAGTATTTT. Complete variable domain (other parts from reference TRBV7-2 and TRBJ2-3): GAGVSQSPSNKVTEKGKDVELRCDPISGHTALYWYRQSLGQGLEFLIYFQGNSAPDKSGLPSDRFSAERTGGSVSTLTIQRTQQEDSAVYLCASSSDLNTDTQYFGPGTRLTVL.

J is TRBJ2-5 and V is TRBV7-8, with 9 nucleotides matching TRBD2. After removal of 5 bases from V and 5 bases from J, the junction contained 6 bases not matched to a gene. The CDR3 runs 14 residues. Germline V gene lookup returns CDR1 SGHVS and CDR2 FQNEAQ. The CDR3 bases are TGTGCCAGCAGCCGGGGACTAGCCAGCGAGACCCAGTACTTC. It codes for CASSRGLASETQYF.

The rearrangement joins TRBV25-1 to TRBJ1-5, with 10 bases aligning to TRBD1. Germline V CDR1 and CDR2: MGHDK, SYGVNS. V lost 4 bases to trimming and J lost 7 bases; unmatched junction nucleotides: 7. The CDR3 runs to 15 residues. The DNA for the CDR3 is TGTGCCAGCAGTGGGACAGGGACAGGGGAACAGCCCCAGCATTTT. It translates to CASSGTGTGEQPQHF.

The table lists this clone with a count of one. This chain joins TRBV6-5 and TRBJ2-2, with 8 nucleotides matching TRBD1. Trimming cost V 6 bases and J 4 bases; bases outside gene matches: 7. This CDR3 region has 15 residues. Germline CDR1 and CDR2: MNHEY and SVGAGI. CDR3: CASSPQGASTGELFF. The CDR3 DNA is TGTGCCAGCAGCCCCCAGGGGGCTAGCACCGGGGAGCTGTTTTTT.

The J gene is TRBJ2-5, the V gene TRBV9; 8 nucleotides line up with TRBD2. Germline CDR1 is SGDLS and CDR2 is YYNGEE. The CDR3 has 16 amino acids. Trimming cost V 3 bases and J 5 bases; bases outside gene matches: 12. Here the CDR3 reads CASSALAGAGHETQYF. Here the CDR3 DNA reads TGTGCCAGCAGCGCCCTAGCGGGCGCGGGCCACGAGACCCAGTACTTC.

The chain joins TRBV28 to TRBJ2-7; D uncertain. V was pared by 4 bases and J by 1 base, with 5 bases between. CDR3 length equals 12 residues. Germline CDR1 MDHEN, CDR2 SYDVKM. The chain's CDR3 is CASSSGSYEQYF. Here the CDR3 DNA reads TGTGCCAGCAGTTCAGGATCCTACGAGCAGTACTTC.

This chain joins TRBV5-1 and TRBJ2-6; no reliable D call. CDR3 size: 16 residues. The germline V gene encodes CDR1 SGHRS and CDR2 YFSETQ. V was clipped by 0 bases and J by 2 bases, with 9 bases between them. The CDR3 bases are TGCGCCAGCAGCTTGGCGTCGGTGGCTGGGGCCAACGTCCTGACTTTC. The encoded protein is CASSLASVAGANVLTF.

This sequence joins TRBV5-5 and TRBJ2-1, with 9 bases fitting TRBD1. The CDR3 sequence is 16 residues long. CDR1 and CDR2 (germline): SGHKS, YYEKEE (reference sequence). V was pared by 4 bases and J by 1 base, with 6 bases of the junction left unmatched. Here the CDR3 reads CASSALGQGSYNEQFF. CDR3 DNA: TGTGCCAGCAGCGCTCTGGGACAGGGATCCTACAATGAGCAGTTCTTC.

The chain is built from TRBV18 and TRBJ2-1; TRBD1 matches 7 bases. Per the germline V gene, CDR1 is KGHSH and CDR2 is LQKENI. This CDR3 comprises 16 residues. The V and J ends lost 5 bases and 10 bases, in that order; junction bases with no gene match: 17. The CDR3 bases are TGTGCCAGCTCATCAATTACAGGGGTGGCTATTCGCGAGCAGTTCTTC. It encodes CASSSITGVAIREQFF. Drawing the rest from reference TRBV18 and TRBJ2-1, the complete variable domain is NAGVMQNPRHLVRRRGQEARLRCSPMKGHSHVYWYRQLPEEGLKFMVYLQKENIIDESGMPKERFSAEFPKEGPSILRIQQVVRGDSAAYFCASSSITGVAIREQFFGPGTRLTVL.

The chain uses TRBV9 and TRBJ1-1, with D uncertain. V lost 0 bases to trimming and J lost 2 bases, with 8 bases between them. Germline CDR1 is SGDLS and CDR2 is YYNGEE. This CDR3 spans 14 amino acids. CDR3 amino acids: CASSVGARNTEAFF. CDR3 DNA: TGTGCCAGCAGCGTAGGGGCAAGAAACACTGAAGCTTTCTTT.

In DNA, the CDR3 is TGTGCCAGCAGCCAAGAACGGCGGGGCGAGCAGTACTTC. Translation: CASSQERRGEQYF. The V gene is TRBV3-1 (or the pseudogene TRBV3-2), the J gene TRBJ2-7; D possibly corresponds to TRBD2 (6 bases). CDR3 length equals 13 residues. V shed 0 bases and J shed 6 bases, with 9 bases lying between them. From germline, CDR1 is LGHDT and CDR2 YNNKEL (reference sequence).

This rearrangement joins TRBV10-1 to TRBJ2-1; 9 bases match TRBD2. Germline V gene lookup returns CDR1 WNHNN and CDR2 SYGVQD (reference sequence). The CDR3 totals 15 residues. V lost 2 bases and J lost 2; bases outside the gene matches: 1. The CDR3: CASSEQRGAYNEQFF. The CDR3 bases are TGCGCCAGCAGTGAGCAGCGGGGGGCCTACAATGAGCAGTTCTTC.

The V gene is TRBV14, the J gene TRBJ2-2; 9 nucleotides align to TRBD1. The CDR3 totals 15 residues. With 3 bases clipped from V and 1 base from J, the junction kept 0 bases outside the gene matches. Germline CDR1 is SGHDN and CDR2 is FVKESK. CDR3 amino acids: CASSQGQGNTGELFF. The CDR3 bases are TGTGCCAGCAGCCAGGGACAGGGGAACACCGGGGAGCTGTTTTTT.

The V call is TRBV5-3, the J call TRBJ1-5; 8 bases fit TRBD1. TRBV5-3 qualifies as an ORF whose function is uncertain. The CDR3 sequence is 16 residues long. V trimming: 5 bases; J trimming: 1 base; junction bases outside the gene matches: 8. The CDR3 nucleotides are TGTGCCAGAAGAGCCGCAGGGGGCGGGAGCAATCAGCCCCAGCATTTT. Protein: CARRAAGGGSNQPQHF.

This clone was seen only a few times. The CDR3 sequence: CASSSTDSYEQYF. The CDR3 nucleotides read TGTGCCAGCAGCTCCACGGACAGCTACGAGCAGTACTTC. The V and J genes are TRBV7-8 and TRBJ2-7; TRBD1 might be the D (6 bases). V was clipped by 4 bases and J by 3 bases, with 10 bases between them. CDR1 is SGHVS, CDR2 FQNEAQ, per germline. This CDR3 has 13 amino acids.